What follows is one T cell receptor (beta chain) and its context. This specimen belongs to a study of blood T cell repertoires in COVID-19. CDR3 length: 16 amino acids. Germline V lookup: CDR1 SEHNR, CDR2 FQNEAQ (reference sequence). Trimming at V came to 7 bases and at J to 3 bases, leaving 11 bases not matched to a gene. The method was immunoSEQ multiplex PCR; TCRdb's version includes in-frame clones alone and lacks a portion of them. Here the sample spans about 140,000 clones, over 70% being singletons. Participants, roughly 18 to 90 years old, spanned around 25 US areas. Participant-given clinical history determined each cohort assignment. Exposed study participants had met a COVID-19 case within 2 weeks before entry.

The sample comprised PBMCs or T cells enriched from blood (not recorded which). The sequence derives from a man in his sixties or seventies who had been exposed to COVID-19. The chain couples TRBV7-9 to TRBJ2-7, with 11 positions matching TRBD1. This CDR3 is CASIGTGGKDFYEQYF. The CDR3 region has the DNA TGTGCCAGCATCGGGACAGGGGGAAAGGACTTCTACGAGCAGTACTTC.